These 11 T cell receptor beta chains were sequenced from one sample in a study of T cells after yellow fever vaccination. TCRdb called the 5' RACE reads again in MiXCR, with one record for every CDR3 protein. The profile shows about 350,000 distinct CDR3 sequences, roughly 4.3% of them singletons. The input for sequencing was PBMCs, taken 5 days after the yellow fever booster vaccination. The receptors were gathered from a man between 18 and 35 years old who received the YFV17D yellow fever vaccine.

The sample holds many counts of this clonotype. The chain is built from TRBV7-9 and TRBJ1-5; D is undetermined. CDR1 SEHNR and CDR2 FQNEAQ come from the germline V gene (reference sequence). The V and J ends lost 3 bases and 3 bases respectively, with 9 bases between them. There are 14 residues in the CDR3. The CDR3 reads CASSFEGSNQPQHF. The CDR3, as DNA: TGTGCCAGCAGCTTTGAGGGTTCCAATCAGCCCCAGCATTTT.

This clonotype was observed many times. This chain connects TRBV5-4 to TRBJ2-2, with D uncertain. The CDR3 covers 13 residues. V was cut by 4 bases and J by 5 bases, with 9 bases left in between. Germline V gives CDR1 SGHNT, CDR2 YYREEE (reference sequence). The DNA for the CDR3 is TGTGCCAGCAGCCTTGCGAGAACCGGGGAGCTGTTTTTT. Amino acids: CASSLARTGELFF. The full variable domain, rest sourced from reference TRBV5-4 and TRBJ2-2, is ETGVTQSPTHLIKTRGQQVTLRCSSQSGHNTVSWYQQALGQGPQFIFQYYREEENGRGNFPPRFSGLQFPNYSSELNVNALELDDSALYLCASSLARTGELFFGEGSRLTVL.

This clonotype was seen many times. The chain joins TRBV5-1 to TRBJ2-1; a weak D match, TRBD2 (5 bases). Trimming took 7 bases from V and 0 from J, leaving 26 bases between them. CDR1 is SGHRS, CDR2 YFSETQ, per germline. The CDR3 covers 19 residues. The CDR3 reads CASCPGKEFNFFSYNEQFF. The CDR3 DNA reads as TGCGCCAGCTGCCCCGGGAAGGAGTTTAATTTTTTCTCCTACAATGAGCAGTTCTTC.

The chain is built from TRBV11-2 and TRBJ1-2; D may be TRBD1 (6 bases). CDR3 length equals 13 residues. Germline lookup yields CDR1 SGHAT and CDR2 FQNNGV. V shed 3 bases and J shed 6 bases, with 11 bases lying between them. The CDR3 bases are TGTGCCAGCAGCTTCCAGGGGATGGATGGCTACACCTTC. It yields the protein CASSFQGMDGYTF.

In this sample, this clonotype turned up many times. V and J are TRBV4-3 and TRBJ1-1; TRBD1 matches at 9 bases. The V gene's germline CDR1 is LGHNA and CDR2 YSLEER. V shed 1 base and J 0 bases; nucleotides not matched to a gene: 0. The CDR3 sequence is 15 residues long. CDR3: CASSQGDRVNTEAFF. The CDR3 DNA is TGCGCCAGCAGCCAAGGGGACAGGGTGAACACTGAAGCTTTCTTT.

The J gene is TRBJ2-7, the V gene TRBV6-5; D is unclear. Germline-derived CDR1 and CDR2 are MNHEY and SVGAGI. Trimming took off 3 bases at V and 2 bases at J, with 11 bases between the two ends. This CDR3 has 14 residues. CDR3 protein: CASSYSLGPYEQYF. Here the CDR3 DNA reads TGTGCCAGCAGTTATTCCCTGGGCCCCTACGAGCAGTACTTC.

This clonotype was found many times. V gene TRBV4-3 combines with J gene TRBJ2-6; no definite D call. V was shortened by 0 bases and J by 0 bases, with 6 bases between the two germline ends. The CDR3 length is 16 residues. The germline CDR1 and CDR2 sequences are LGHNA and YSLEER. CDR3 in amino acids: CASSQESSSGANVLTF. Written as DNA, the CDR3 is TGCGCCAGCAGCCAAGAGAGTAGCTCTGGGGCCAACGTCCTGACTTTC.

The gene calls are TRBV7-9 and TRBJ1-1; D perhaps matches TRBD1 (5 bases). The CDR3 totals 11 residues. The V gene's germline CDR1 is SEHNR and CDR2 FQNEAQ (reference sequence). Trimming shortened V by 11 bases and J by 4 bases, and 11 bases separated the two germline ends. The CDR3 coding sequence is TGTGCCGGCGGGGCGGGCACTGAAGCTTTCTTT. Translated: CAGGAGTEAFF.

This clonotype was detected many times. The chain combines TRBV29-1 with TRBJ2-3; D is undetermined. The germline gives CDR1 SQVTM, CDR2 ANQGSEA. The V and J ends lost 5 bases and 2 bases respectively, with 11 bases between them. The CDR3 is 13 residues long. DNA of the CDR3: TGCAGCGTTACGTTAACGACCACAGATACGCAGTATTTT. Encoded protein: CSVTLTTTDTQYF.

In its sample, this clonotype was seen a few times. This chain uses TRBV12-3 or TRBV12-4 with TRBJ2-3; tentatively, D is TRBD2 (6 bases). The V gene lost 3 bases and the J gene lost 1 base, with 17 bases spanning the gap. The CDR3 is 17 residues long. The CDR3 here is CASSLWLRGEGTDTQYF. The DNA for the CDR3 is TGTGCCAGCAGTTTGTGGTTGCGGGGTGAGGGCACAGATACGCAGTATTTT.

The J gene is TRBJ2-7, the V gene TRBV12-3 or TRBV12-4; TRBD1 aligns across 10 bases. The CDR3 spans 15 residues. Trimming removed 4 bases from V and 5 bases from J; junction bases left unmatched: 8. The CDR3 spells CASSSSDRGIHEQYF. The CDR3 region has the DNA TGTGCCAGCAGTTCCTCGGACAGGGGGATCCACGAGCAGTACTTC.